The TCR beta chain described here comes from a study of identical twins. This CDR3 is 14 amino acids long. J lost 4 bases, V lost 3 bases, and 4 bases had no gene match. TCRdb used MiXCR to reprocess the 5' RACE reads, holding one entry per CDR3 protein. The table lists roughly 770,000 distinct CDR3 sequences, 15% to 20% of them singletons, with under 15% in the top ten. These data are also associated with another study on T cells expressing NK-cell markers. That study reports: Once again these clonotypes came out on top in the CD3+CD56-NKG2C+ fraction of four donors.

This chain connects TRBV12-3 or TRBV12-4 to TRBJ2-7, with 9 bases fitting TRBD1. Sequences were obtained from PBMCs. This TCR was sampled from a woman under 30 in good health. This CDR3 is CASSFATGGYEQYF. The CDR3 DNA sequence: TGTGCCAGCAGTTTCGCGACAGGGGGATACGAGCAGTACTTC.